A single sample gave rise to the 14 T cell receptor beta chains below, sequenced in a study of neurological immune-mediated disorders. TCRdb independently ran MiXCR on the 5' RACE reads; one entry per CDR3 protein. The sample consists of tens of thousands of distinct CDR3 sequences, approximately 13% of them appearing once. Time point reported: longitudinal time-point 2. Sequencing input: PBMCs. The receptors stem from a woman aged 40 to 49 in good health.

The rearrangement links TRBV9 to TRBJ2-1; D may correspond to TRBD1 or TRBD2 (5 bases each). The CDR3 length is 14 residues. The germline V gene encodes CDR1 SGDLS and CDR2 YYNGEE. Trimming removed 4 bases at V and 7 bases at J, with 15 bases between. The DNA of the CDR3 is TGTGCCAGCAGCCCAAAAACCGGGACGAATGAGCAGTTCTTC. Translated: CASSPKTGTNEQFF. Full variable domain (outside the CDR3, taken from reference TRBV9 and TRBJ2-1): DSGVTQTPKHLITATGQRVTLRCSPRSGDLSVYWYQQSLDQGLQFLIQYYNGEERAKGNILERFSAQQFPDLHSELNLSSLELGDSALYFCASSPKTGTNEQFFGPGTRLTVL.

This clonotype showed up many times. J is TRBJ1-5 and V is TRBV27; D is undetermined. There are 13 residues in the CDR3. V lost 3 bases to trimming and J lost 7 bases, with 10 bases between them. Germline V CDR1 and CDR2: MNHEY, SMNVEV (reference sequence). The CDR3 region has the DNA TGTGCCAGCAGTTTCTCCCCCACGCAGCCCCAGCATTTT. This codes for CASSFSPTQPQHF.

For this clonotype: Just one base apart from a much larger clone, this may be a read error. This chain links TRBV7-2 with TRBJ2-7, with 11 bases identical to TRBD2. CDR3 length: 16 amino acids. CDR1 SGHTA and CDR2 FQGNSA come from the germline V gene. The CDR3 loop is CASSIGLAGASYEQNF. The CDR3 DNA reads TGTGCCAGCAGCATCGGACTAGCGGGTGCCTCCTACGAGCAGAACTTC. Supplemented by reference TRBV7-2 and TRBJ2-7, the full variable domain reads GAGVSQSPSNKVTEKGKDVELRCDPISGHTALYWYRQSLGQGLEFLIYFQGNSAPDKSGLPSDRFSAERTGGSVSTLTIQRTQQEDSAVYLCASSIGLAGASYEQNFGPGTRLTVT.

This clonotype was counted ten times or more. V and J are TRBV9 and TRBJ1-6; D is undetermined. V lost 0 bases and J 5 bases, leaving 9 bases between the germline ends. Germline V gene sequence: CDR1 SGDLS, CDR2 YYNGEE. The CDR3 covers 15 residues. As DNA, the CDR3 is TGTGCCAGCAGCGTAGTGGAAGATAATAATTCACCCCTCCACTTT. It yields the protein CASSVVEDNNSPLHF.

Many counts were recorded for this clonotype. The chain combines TRBV5-5 with TRBJ2-2, with 7 bases fitting TRBD1. This CDR3 region has 17 residues. The germline V gene encodes CDR1 SGHKS and CDR2 YYEKEE (reference sequence). The V and J ends lost 0 bases and 4 bases, in that order; junction bases with no gene match: 9. CDR3 nucleotide sequence: TGTGCCAGCAGCTTGGAAGCGATAGGGGGCCTCACCGGGGAGCTGTTTTTT. The encoded protein is CASSLEAIGGLTGELFF.

This clonotype was counted at least ten times. The gene calls are TRBV4-3 and TRBJ1-2; 10 nucleotides agree with TRBD1. Germline CDR1 reads LGHNA; CDR2 reads YSLEER. Trimming cost V 1 base and J 4 bases; bases outside gene matches: 15. This CDR3 has 19 amino acids. The CDR3 region is CASSQVTGGSLARSYGYTF. CDR3 nucleotide sequence: TGCGCCAGCAGCCAAGTGACAGGGGGCTCTCTCGCACGTTCCTATGGCTACACCTTC.

The table lists this clonotype with many counts. This chain uses TRBV29-1 with TRBJ2-1, with a tentative D call TRBD1 (5 bases). Trimming cost V 1 base and J 4 bases, with 17 bases left between them. CDR3 length: 16 residues. Germline CDR1 SQVTM, CDR2 ANQGSEA. The CDR3 sequence is CSVEGSRVGLYNEQFF. CDR3 nucleotides: TGCAGCGTTGAAGGATCCAGGGTGGGTTTATACAATGAGCAGTTCTTC.

This clonotype occurred a few times. The J gene is TRBJ2-5, the V gene TRBV3-1; weak D call: TRBD2 (5 bases). The CDR3 has 17 amino acids. Trimming removed 2 bases from V and 0 bases from J, with 16 bases in between. Germline V gene sequence: CDR1 LGHDT, CDR2 YNNKEL (reference sequence). CDR3 loop: CASSQLPPRRYQETQYF. As DNA, the CDR3 is TGTGCCAGCAGCCAACTCCCCCCCAGGAGGTACCAAGAGACCCAGTACTTC.

This clonotype was seen repeatedly, ten times or more. The chain has TRBV29-1 and TRBJ2-1; D ambiguous. V was cut by 7 bases and J by 9 bases, with 16 bases left in between. The CDR3 runs to 12 residues. The germline CDR1 and CDR2 sequences are SQVTM and ANQGSEA. In nucleotides, the CDR3 is TGCAGCGCCGGCAACCCGGGCCCTGAGCAGTTCTTC. It codes for CSAGNPGPEQFF.

This clonotype was detected many times. CDR3 DNA sequence: TGCGCCAGCAGCCAAGAAATAACAGGAGGGATGAACACTGAAGCTTTCTTT. It specifies CASSQEITGGMNTEAFF. J is TRBJ1-1 and V is TRBV4-3, with D possibly matching TRBD1 (5 bases). V lost 0 bases and J 0 bases, leaving 14 bases between the germline ends. From germline, CDR1 is LGHNA and CDR2 YSLEER. This CDR3 spans 17 amino acids.

This chain joins TRBV18 and TRBJ1-1; D unclear. Per germline, CDR1 KGHSH and CDR2 LQKENI. This CDR3 comprises 13 residues. Trimming left V 6 bases short and J 2 bases short, with 10 bases between. In DNA form, the CDR3 reads TGTGCCAGCTCCCCTACTCAAAACACTGAAGCTTTCTTT. It encodes CASSPTQNTEAFF.

This clonotype was detected ten times or more. The chain joins TRBV7-2 to TRBJ2-5; 8 positions match TRBD1. CDR3 size: 13 residues. Germline V gives CDR1 SGHTA, CDR2 FQGNSA. The V segment lost 4 bases and the J segment 4 bases; nucleotides outside the gene matches: 2. DNA for the CDR3: TGTGCCAGCAGCTACACAGGGGGAGAGACCCAGTACTTC. Translated, it gives CASSYTGGETQYF.

This clonotype was seen ten or more times. The chain carries TRBV20-1 and TRBJ2-7; 12 bases fit TRBD2. The CDR3 is made up of 14 amino acids. Trimming removed 6 bases from V and 0 bases from J; junction bases left unmatched: 3. The V gene's germline CDR1 is DFQATT and CDR2 SNEGSKA (reference sequence). DNA of the CDR3: TGCAGTGCGAAGACTAGCGGGAGCTCCTACGAGCAGTACTTC. It translates to CSAKTSGSSYEQYF.

This clonotype was seen many times. J is TRBJ2-7 and V is TRBV20-1; 7 bases line up with TRBD2. V shed 7 bases and J 3 bases; nucleotides not matched to a gene: 3. Germline loops: CDR1 DFQATT, CDR2 SNEGSKA (reference sequence). This CDR3 is 11 amino acids long. The CDR3 loop is CSGGGGYEQYF. The CDR3 DNA sequence: TGCAGTGGTGGCGGGGGCTACGAGCAGTACTTC.